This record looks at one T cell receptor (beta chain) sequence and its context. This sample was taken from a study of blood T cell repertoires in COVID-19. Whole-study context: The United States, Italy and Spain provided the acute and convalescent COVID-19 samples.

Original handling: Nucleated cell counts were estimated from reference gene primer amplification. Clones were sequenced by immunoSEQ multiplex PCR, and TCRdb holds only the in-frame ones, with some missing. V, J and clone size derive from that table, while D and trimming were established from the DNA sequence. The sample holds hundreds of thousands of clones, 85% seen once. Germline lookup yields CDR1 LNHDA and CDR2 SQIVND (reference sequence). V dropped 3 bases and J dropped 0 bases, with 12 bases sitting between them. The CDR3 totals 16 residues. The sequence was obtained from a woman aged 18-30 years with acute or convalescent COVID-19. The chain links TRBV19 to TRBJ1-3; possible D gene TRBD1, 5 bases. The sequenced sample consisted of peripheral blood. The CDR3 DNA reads TGTGCCAGTAGTATGGGCAGACAGAGCTCTGGAAACACCATATATTTT. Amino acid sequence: CASSMGRQSSGNTIYF.